This T cell receptor beta chain stems from a study of a mutant IDH1 vaccine in newly diagnosed glioma. Trimming removed 3 bases from V and 0 bases from J, with 15 bases in between. This CDR3 contains 17 residues. Germline V gene sequence: CDR1 KGHSH, CDR2 LQKENI. The assay was immunoSEQ multiplex PCR, and TCRdb's table has in-frame clones only and misses some. The sample shows just under 80,000 clones, 75% to 95% of them seen only once. Specified time point: week 5, during vaccination. In every dose of vaccine, 300 ug of mutant IDH1 20-mer peptide was given alongside topical imiquimod. This clone was seen a single time. Its antigen remains unidentified.

This specimen was PBMCs, taken from a glioma patient whose treatment included an IDH1 peptide vaccine. This chain joins TRBV18 and TRBJ1-3; D perhaps matches TRBD1 (6 bases). The sequence came from a woman between 45 and 60 years old with glioma. CDR3 in amino acids: CASSPAAGEISGNTIYF. The CDR3 region has the DNA TGTGCCAGCTCACCGGCGGCAGGGGAGATCTCTGGAAACACCATATATTTT.